This T cell receptor (beta chain) was profiled in a study of blood T cell repertoires in COVID-19. Trimming removed 7 bases from V and 2 bases from J, with 9 bases in between. The germline CDR1 and CDR2 sequences are SGHDN and FVKESK. The CDR3 is made up of 14 amino acids. Clones were sequenced by immunoSEQ multiplex PCR, and TCRdb holds only the in-frame ones, with some missing. The sample contains around 440,000 clones, roughly 88% of which appear only once. In this sample, this clone turned up a few times. This chain joins TRBV14 and TRBJ2-6; possibly TRBD1 for D (5 bases). The specimen sequenced was peripheral blood. The clonotype comes from a woman in her fifties or sixties with COVID-19, enrolled during active disease. CDR3 in DNA: TGTGCCAGCACTGACAGCCCTGGGGCCAACGTCCTGACTTTC. It encodes CASTDSPGANVLTF.